The T cell receptor (beta chain) described here comes from a study of post-analysis software for immune sequencing data (dated by TCRdb to about 2015). In the study overall: The recorded disease courses included relapsing-remitting, secondary progressive and progressive-relapsing multiple sclerosis, and some patients had no subtype annotation. A subset of samples was prepared in parallel using single-end sample barcoding, then pooled and co-amplified after Illumina adapter ligation. The patient repertoires were compared against more than 10 previously published healthy control repertoires obtained from donors aged about 6 to 27 years. What the authors observed across the whole study: Strong co-clustering of samples prepared in the same batch was shown by direct clustering with F measure, prompting a batch-effect correction. Multiple sclerosis patients had significantly lower normalized Chao1 diversity than controls, a result that suggests substantial peripheral T-cell clonal expansion. The multiple sclerosis patient group was slightly younger than the control group. Roughly 5 TRBV segments, including TRBV5-6, TRBV5-1 and TRBV20-1, were significantly more frequent in patients than controls.

Library creation used PCR. The data were produced on an Illumina HiSeq 2500. To reduce PCR and sequencing biases, unique molecular identifiers were incorporated into the TCR beta cDNA libraries. Some 500,000 cDNA molecules were obtained for every 1 to 10 million input T cells, so each molecule roughly corresponded to one T cell. The same protocol used for the earlier healthy control dataset was applied to prepare and sequence the patient libraries. Samples belonging to the same batch were prepared together, multiplexed and sequenced on a shared HiSeq lane. As for how the authors treated the data: Raw barcoded reads were processed with MIGEC, discarding single-read molecular identifier groups before consensus assembly and CDR3 extraction. Clonotype tables were post-analysed with VDJtools, normalizing diversity by down-sampling all datasets to the smallest sample size. Repertoire overlap clustering matched CDR3 amino acid but not nucleotide sequences to correct batch-related cross-sample contamination. TCRdb itself trimmed the public reads at Q25 with fastp, ran MiXCR and retained productive beta chains. Rows are unified per CDR3 protein, each entry keeping the most common DNA and genes. The authors' filters were not applied to this entry. A total of roughly 540,000 distinct CDR3 sequences appear in this sample, around 31% of them only once. 4.5% to 7.5% of the sample is in the top ten clones.

A few counts support this clonotype. This receptor's antigen is unknown. It has no much larger one-base neighbor in the sample; base qualities were not kept. To demonstrate the VDJtools post-analysis software, the study profiled TCR beta repertoires from the peripheral blood of about 13 young patients with multiple sclerosis. The multiple sclerosis patients were children and adolescents between about 6 and 16 years of age. Clipping removes 3 bases from V and 5 bases from J, with 4 as the unmatched junction base count. Measured from the cysteine to the phenylalanine, the CDR3 is 13 residues long. Just the 39-base CDR3 DNA is kept, in frame starting at base 1. The germline V gene yields SGHRS for CDR1 and YFSETQ for CDR2.

The TCR was taken from a girl aged 2-17 years with multiple sclerosis. The chain links TRBV5-1 with TRBJ1-1, with 7 middle bases fitting TRBD1. The sequenced sample consisted of blood. CDR3 sequence: CASSSTGRTEAFF. The sequence in DNA is TGCGCCAGCAGCTCGACAGGGCGTACTGAAGCTTTCTTT.